The present T cell receptor beta chain was sequenced within a study of shared clonotypes between healthy human individuals. Broader study findings: Memory subsets generally showed smaller estimated richness than naive subsets did. The sole specimen, blood, was sampled, and tissue repertoires likely differ.

This table comes from immunoSEQ multiplex PCR, and its TCRdb copy is limited to in-frame clones, with some not included. Here the sample spans about 2.4 million clones, more than 85% being singletons. This CDR3 spans 15 amino acids. The V gene end was trimmed by 5 bases and the J gene end by 7 bases; junction bases not matched to a gene: 8. Germline V gene lookup returns CDR1 SGHTA and CDR2 FQGNSA. Notes on this clone: As yet, its antigen is unknown.

The sample comprised naive CD4+ T cells from PBMCs. Specified subset: CD45RA+ positively selected. The TCR sequence derives from a man younger than 30 in good health. Some clones in this sample may be carry-over from other donors' samples. This chain links TRBV7-2 with TRBJ2-7, with TRBD2 matching 13 bases. In DNA, the CDR3 is TGTGCCAGCAGCCCGGGGACTAGCGGGGCCAGGGAGCAGTACTTC. Residues: CASSPGTSGAREQYF.